The next 32 T cell receptor beta chains were all read from a single sample in a study of T cell changes during pregnancy in multiple sclerosis. Sequencing used immunoSEQ multiplex PCR; TCRdb keeps in-frame clones, though not all of them. Altogether about 80,000 clones are present, under 95% being singletons, with the ten largest covering less than 3%. The specimen was peripheral blood, collected before pregnancy. These TCRs come from a female donor with multiple sclerosis, enrolled in a pregnancy study.

The chain carries TRBV30 and TRBJ2-1; 7 bases match TRBD2. Trimming at V came to 4 bases and at J to 6 bases, leaving 6 bases not matched to a gene. Germline values: CDR1 GTSNPN, CDR2 SVGIG (reference sequence). The CDR3 contains 13 residues. The DNA of the CDR3 is TGTGCCTGGAACATCCCGGGGGGCAATGAGCAGTTCTTC. Protein sequence: CAWNIPGGNEQFF. Filled out from reference TRBV30 and TRBJ2-1, the complete variable domain reads SQTIHQWPATLVQPVGSPLSLECTVEGTSNPNLYWYRQAAGRGLQLLFYSVGIGQISSEVPQNLSASRPQDRQFILSSKKLLLSDSGFYLCAWNIPGGNEQFFGPGTRLTVL.

This chain uses TRBV5-1 with TRBJ2-3; TRBD1 agrees at 7 bases. V lost 2 bases, J lost 3 bases, and 12 bases stayed unmatched. Germline assignment: CDR1 SGHRS and CDR2 YFSETQ. The CDR3 has 17 amino acids. CDR3 sequence (DNA): TGCGCCAGCAGCTTACCGGGACAGTACCGCCAAACAGATACGCAGTATTTT. Protein: CASSLPGQYRQTDTQYF.

The V call is TRBV7-2, the J call TRBJ2-4, with a weak D call TRBD1 (5 bases). The length of the CDR3 is 16 residues. V was cut by 3 bases and J by 0 bases, with 12 bases left in between. CDR1 and CDR2 from the germline V gene are SGHTA and FQGNSA. The CDR3 sequence: CASSFGAALAKNIQYF. The CDR3 nucleotides are TGTGCCAGCAGCTTTGGGGCAGCCCTAGCCAAAAACATTCAGTACTTC.

The V gene is TRBV5-4, the J gene TRBJ2-1, with TRBD1 matching 10 bases. The CDR3 totals 15 residues. V was pared by 1 base and J by 9 bases, with 7 bases of the junction left unmatched. Germline V gene data show CDR1 as SGHNT and CDR2 as YYREEE (reference sequence). The CDR3 DNA reads TGTGCCAGCAGCTTGTGGGGACAGGGGTCGAGTGAGCAGTTCTTC. It is translated as CASSLWGQGSSEQFF. Combining the CDR3 with reference TRBV5-4 and TRBJ2-1 gives the whole variable domain ETGVTQSPTHLIKTRGQQVTLRCSSQSGHNTVSWYQQALGQGPQFIFQYYREEENGRGNFPPRFSGLQFPNYSSELNVNALELDDSALYLCASSLWGQGSSEQFFGPGTRLTVL.

The sample holds a few counts of this clone. This chain joins TRBV4-2 and TRBJ1-3; D is possibly TRBD1 (5 bases). CDR1 is LGHNA and CDR2 is YNFKEQ in the germline V gene. V lost 0 bases and J 2 bases, leaving 11 bases between the germline ends. This CDR3 has 16 amino acids. In DNA form, the CDR3 reads TGTGCCAGCAGCCAAGATGGGCCGGGGGCTGGAAACACCATATATTTT. Its protein product is CASSQDGPGAGNTIYF.

The chain joins TRBV30 to TRBJ1-1; no firm D call. Germline CDR1 and CDR2: GTSNPN and SVGIG (reference sequence). Trimming removed 1 base from V and 8 bases from J, with 11 bases in between. This CDR3 has 12 residues. This CDR3 reads CAWSGSGTEAFF. In DNA, the CDR3 is TGTGCCTGGAGTGGCTCAGGCACCGAAGCTTTCTTT.

The chain combines TRBV6-6 with TRBJ2-1, with TRBD2 matching 9 bases. The CDR3 is 16 amino acids. V lost 2 bases, J lost 10 bases, and 12 bases stayed unmatched. The germline gives CDR1 MNHNY, CDR2 SVGAGI (reference sequence). The chain's CDR3 is CASSYPREGRQGEQFF. The CDR3 DNA follows: TGTGCCAGCAGTTACCCGCGGGAGGGCCGTCAGGGGGAGCAGTTCTTC.

This chain connects TRBV6-5 to TRBJ2-5, with a weak D call TRBD1 (7 bases). The germline gives CDR1 MNHEY, CDR2 SVGAGI. The CDR3 is 14 residues long. Trimming pared 4 bases from V and 5 bases from J, leaving 14 bases between. This CDR3 is CASSFRQGLETQYF. In DNA, the CDR3 is TGTGCCAGCAGTTTCCGACAGGGACTGGAGACCCAGTACTTC.

This chain connects TRBV6-5 to TRBJ2-7; 7 nucleotides match TRBD2. The CDR3 covers 13 residues. V shed 0 bases and J 6 bases; nucleotides not matched to a gene: 2. The germline CDR1 and CDR2 sequences are MNHEY and SVGAGI. The DNA of the CDR3 is TGTGCCAGCAGTTACTCGGGAGGGATCGAGCAGTACTTC. Its translation is CASSYSGGIEQYF.

The genes are TRBV9 and TRBJ2-5; TRBD2 matches at 10 bases. The junction had 6 bases not matched to a gene; V was cut back by 2 bases and J by 2 bases. The CDR3 consists of 16 residues. Germline-derived CDR1 and CDR2 are SGDLS and YYNGEE. The CDR3 protein is CASSVNGLAAQETQYF. The DNA of the CDR3 is TGTGCCAGCAGCGTTAACGGACTAGCGGCTCAAGAGACCCAGTACTTC.

As regards this clone: The sample holds other DNA sequences that translate to the same CDR3. The rearrangement joins TRBV4-2 to TRBJ2-7; D might be TRBD2 (6 bases). V lost 3 bases and J 4 bases, leaving 16 bases between the germline ends. CDR1 is LGHNA, CDR2 YNFKEQ, per germline. The CDR3 sequence is 15 residues long. The CDR3 spells CASSQGDGGSYEQYF. Written as DNA, the CDR3 is TGTGCCAGCAGCCAGGGGGACGGGGGTTCTTACGAGCAGTACTTC.

This chain connects TRBV7-9 to TRBJ2-7; maybe TRBD1 (5 bases). The germline V gene has CDR1 SEHNR and CDR2 FQNEAQ (reference sequence). The CDR3 is 11 residues long. Trimming left V 5 bases short and J 6 bases short, with 8 bases between. The CDR3 here is CASSPQGEQYF. The CDR3 coding sequence is TGTGCCAGCAGCCCCCAGGGCGAGCAGTACTTC.

This chain links TRBV5-4 with TRBJ2-1, with 10 bases lining up with TRBD2. This CDR3 has 15 amino acids. The V gene end was trimmed by 5 bases and the J gene end by 2 bases; junction bases not matched to a gene: 4. Germline CDR1 reads SGHNT; CDR2 reads YYREEE (reference sequence). CDR3 region: CASRTGTSAYNEQFF. DNA of the CDR3: TGTGCCAGCAGAACCGGGACTAGCGCCTACAATGAGCAGTTCTTC.

This sequence joins TRBV29-1 and TRBJ1-1; TRBD1 matches 8 bases. The length of the CDR3 is 12 residues. V gave up 8 bases and J gave up 5 bases; unmatched junction bases: 7. CDR1 and CDR2 from the germline V gene are SQVTM and ANQGSEA. CDR3 loop: CSINRGNTEAFF. The CDR3, as DNA: TGCAGCATCAACAGGGGGAATACTGAAGCTTTCTTT.

The gene calls are TRBV4-3 and TRBJ2-4, with TRBD2 matching over 7 bases. The germline gives CDR1 LGHNA, CDR2 YSLEER. This CDR3 is built from 17 residues. V was pared by 4 bases and J by 0 bases, with 9 bases of the junction left unmatched. The CDR3 protein is CASSPQPGGLAKNIQYF. CDR3 bases: TGCGCCAGCAGCCCCCAACCGGGGGGTCTAGCCAAAAACATTCAGTACTTC.

This chain joins TRBV18 and TRBJ2-6; 9 bases line up with TRBD1. Losses at the gene ends were 5 bases for V and 0 bases for J; bases not matched to a gene: 17. CDR1 and CDR2 from the germline V gene are KGHSH and LQKENI. The CDR3 has 21 residues. This CDR3 is CASSSRKGPGQGPSGANVLTF. DNA of the CDR3: TGTGCCAGCTCATCGCGTAAAGGCCCGGGACAGGGCCCCTCTGGGGCCAACGTCCTGACTTTC.

The chain uses TRBV15 and TRBJ2-3, with 11 bases matching TRBD1. The ends lost 3 bases at V and 4 bases at J; junction bases unmatched: 6. This CDR3 comprises 16 residues. Germline-derived CDR1 and CDR2 are LNHNV and YYDKDF (reference sequence). In DNA form, the CDR3 reads TGTGCCACCAGCAGGGAACCGGGACAGGGGGCAGATACGCAGTATTTT. Its translation is CATSREPGQGADTQYF.

This chain joins TRBV15 and TRBJ1-1; D may be TRBD1 (6 bases). CDR3 length equals 13 residues. Germline CDR1 is LNHNV and CDR2 is YYDKDF (reference sequence). Trimming stripped 5 bases from V and 4 bases from J, with 11 bases between. In nucleotides, the CDR3 is TGTGCCACCAGCCGGGGGGGGCCCACTGAAGCTTTCTTT. It encodes CATSRGGPTEAFF.

The chain combines TRBV19 with TRBJ2-1; tentatively, D is TRBD1 (7 bases). Germline values: CDR1 LNHDA, CDR2 SQIVND (reference sequence). V dropped 3 bases and J dropped 9 bases, with 12 bases sitting between them. The CDR3 is 13 amino acids. CDR3 coding DNA: TGTGCCAGTAGTATTACTCAGGGGGGTGAGCAGTTCTTC. This sequence encodes CASSITQGGEQFF.

This chain uses TRBV5-4 with TRBJ2-7; possible D gene TRBD1, 6 bases. Trimming left V 0 bases short and J 0 bases short, with 10 bases between. Germline V lookup: CDR1 SGHNT, CDR2 YYREEE (reference sequence). This CDR3 region has 15 residues. The CDR3 DNA follows: TGTGCCAGCAGCTTGGGACAGGCGAGCTCCTACGAGCAGTACTTC. Translated, it gives CASSLGQASSYEQYF.

This clone was counted once. The chain is built from TRBV28 and TRBJ1-4, with D uncertain. V lost 3 bases and J 8 bases, leaving 13 bases between the germline ends. This CDR3 is 14 amino acids long. The V gene's germline CDR1 is MDHEN and CDR2 SYDVKM. In DNA form, the CDR3 reads TGTGCCAGCAGTTTCGACATGGGAGGAGAAAAACTGTTTTTT. Amino acid sequence: CASSFDMGGEKLFF. The complete variable domain, with remaining parts taken from reference TRBV28 and TRBJ1-4, reads DVKVTQSSRYLVKRTGEKVFLECVQDMDHENMFWYRQDPGLGLRLIYFSYDVKMKEKGDIPEGYSVSREKKERFSLILESASTNQTSMYLCASSFDMGGEKLFFGSGTQLSVL.

The V and J genes are TRBV5-1 and TRBJ2-1, with D unresolved. The CDR3 extends over 16 amino acids. The germline V and J ends were trimmed by 0 bases and 0 bases, with 10 bases remaining between them. The V gene's germline CDR1 is SGHRS and CDR2 YFSETQ. As DNA, the CDR3 is TGCGCCAGCAGCTTGGGTATTCCTAGCTCCTACAATGAGCAGTTCTTC. This encodes CASSLGIPSSYNEQFF.

In DNA form, the CDR3 reads TGTGCCAGCAGTTTAAACGGCGGTCGATCCTACAATGAGCAGTTCTTC. Amino acid sequence: CASSLNGGRSYNEQFF. This chain connects TRBV28 to TRBJ2-1, with D uncertain. V was shortened by 2 bases and J by 1 base, with 12 bases between the two germline ends. CDR1 and CDR2 (germline): MDHEN, SYDVKM. This CDR3 region has 16 residues.

The CDR3 loop is CSARRDPEQYF. CDR3 DNA: TGCAGTGCTAGACGGGATCCGGAGCAGTACTTC. V gene TRBV20-1 combines with J gene TRBJ2-7; perhaps TRBD2 as D (5 bases). This CDR3 is 11 amino acids long. The V and J ends lost 2 bases and 7 bases respectively, with 9 bases between them. Germline values: CDR1 DFQATT, CDR2 SNEGSKA (reference sequence).

The V call is TRBV6-5, the J call TRBJ2-7, with D possibly TRBD2 on 6 matching bases. The CDR3 totals 14 residues. V lost 2 bases to trimming and J lost 6 bases, with 14 bases between them. Germline V gene lookup returns CDR1 MNHEY and CDR2 SVGAGI. The CDR3 bases are TGTGCCAGCAGTTACCCGGGGACCGGGGGCGAGCAGTACTTC. Translation: CASSYPGTGGEQYF.

The rearrangement links TRBV6-5 to TRBJ2-7; D call uncertain. Germline CDR1 and CDR2: MNHEY and SVGAGI. The CDR3 is 14 residues long. V was shortened by 2 bases and J by 5 bases, with 13 bases between the two germline ends. The CDR3 DNA sequence: TGTGCCAGCAGTTACCGGGTTGTCGGCGACGAGCAGTACTTC. This sequence encodes CASSYRVVGDEQYF.

The genes are TRBV5-6 and TRBJ1-2; the D gene is possibly TRBD1 (6 bases). Germline values: CDR1 SGHDT, CDR2 YYEEEE. Trimming stripped 5 bases from V and 2 bases from J, with 13 bases between. The CDR3 has 14 residues. CDR3 coding DNA: TGTGCCAGCAGAAGTACAGGGCGAAACTATGGCTACACCTTC. The encoded protein is CASRSTGRNYGYTF.

The gene calls are TRBV27 and TRBJ2-2, with 12 bases matching TRBD2. The germline V gene has CDR1 MNHEY and CDR2 SMNVEV (reference sequence). This CDR3 is 17 amino acids long. The J segment lost 4 bases and the V segment lost 0 bases, leaving 3 bases of the junction unmatched. CDR3 DNA: TGTGCCAGCAGTTTATCTAGACTAGCGGGAGTCACCGGGGAGCTGTTTTTT. Its translation: CASSLSRLAGVTGELFF.

The V gene is TRBV5-4, the J gene TRBJ2-1; TRBD2 agrees at 8 bases. This CDR3 has 13 amino acids. Per the germline V gene, CDR1 is SGHNT and CDR2 is YYREEE (reference sequence). V lost 0 bases to trimming and J lost 14 bases; unmatched junction nucleotides: 7. The CDR3 DNA reads as TGTGCCAGCAGCTTGGCGGGGGGGGGCAGGGAGTTCTTC. Its protein is CASSLAGGGREFF.

This sequence joins TRBV12-5 and TRBJ2-1; D is possibly TRBD2 (6 bases). Germline V gives CDR1 LGHNT, CDR2 FRNRAP. The CDR3 runs 15 residues. V was shortened by 5 bases and J by 3 bases, with 14 bases between the two germline ends. The CDR3: CASGRDRGNYNEQFF. The CDR3 DNA sequence: TGTGCTAGTGGTAGGGACCGGGGGAACTACAATGAGCAGTTCTTC.

The chain recombines TRBV7-2 with TRBJ2-2; 7 bases are shared with TRBD1. This CDR3 contains 17 residues. The germline gives CDR1 SGHTA, CDR2 FQGNSA. V gave up 4 bases and J gave up 4 bases; unmatched junction bases: 12. The CDR3 bases are TGTGCCAGCAGCTCGAAAGGACAGGACTCTTTCACCGGGGAGCTGTTTTTT. Its translation: CASSSKGQDSFTGELFF.

The genes are TRBV20-1 and TRBJ2-5; D is unclear. Trimming pared 3 bases from V and 2 bases from J, leaving 4 bases between. There are 11 residues in the CDR3. Germline V gives CDR1 DFQATT, CDR2 SNEGSKA (reference sequence). In nucleotides, the CDR3 is TGCAGTGCTAGCCCTCAAGAGACCCAGTACTTC. It codes for CSASPQETQYF.